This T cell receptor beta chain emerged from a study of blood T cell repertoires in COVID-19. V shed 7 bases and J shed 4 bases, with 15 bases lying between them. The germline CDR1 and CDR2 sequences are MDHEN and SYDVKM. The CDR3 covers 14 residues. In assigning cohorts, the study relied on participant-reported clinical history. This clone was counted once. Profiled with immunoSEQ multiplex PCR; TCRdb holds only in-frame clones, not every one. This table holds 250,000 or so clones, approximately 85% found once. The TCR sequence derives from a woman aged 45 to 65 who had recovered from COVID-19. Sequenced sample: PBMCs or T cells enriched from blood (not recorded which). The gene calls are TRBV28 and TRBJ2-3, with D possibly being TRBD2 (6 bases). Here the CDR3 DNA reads TGTGCCAGCAAGGGCGGGAAGAGCGCAGATACGCAGTATTTT. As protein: CASKGGKSADTQYF.